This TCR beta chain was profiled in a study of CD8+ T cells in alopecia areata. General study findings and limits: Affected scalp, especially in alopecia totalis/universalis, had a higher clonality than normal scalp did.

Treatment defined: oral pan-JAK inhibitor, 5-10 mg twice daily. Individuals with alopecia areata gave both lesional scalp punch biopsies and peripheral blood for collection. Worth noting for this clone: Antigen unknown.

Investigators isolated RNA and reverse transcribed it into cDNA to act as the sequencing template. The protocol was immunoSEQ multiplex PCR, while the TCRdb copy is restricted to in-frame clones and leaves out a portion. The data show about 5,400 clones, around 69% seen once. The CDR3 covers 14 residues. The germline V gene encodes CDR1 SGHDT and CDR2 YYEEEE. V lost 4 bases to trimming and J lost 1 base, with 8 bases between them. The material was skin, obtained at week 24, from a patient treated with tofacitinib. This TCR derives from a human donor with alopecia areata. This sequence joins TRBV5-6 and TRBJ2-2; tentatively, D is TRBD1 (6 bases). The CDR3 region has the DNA TGTGCCAGCAGCCCGGGACAGAACACCGGGGAGCTGTTTTTT. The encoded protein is CASSPGQNTGELFF.